This is a list of T cell receptor beta chains from one sample in a study of T cells in Graves' hyperthyroidism and ophthalmopathy. TCRdb used MiXCR to reprocess the multiplex PCR reads, holding one entry per CDR3 protein. The data contain hundreds of thousands of distinct CDR3 sequences, about 17% of them singletons. The sample taken for sequencing was blood. The receptor source for this set is a woman between 18 and 29 years old with Graves' ophthalmopathy. CDR3s include the opening cysteine and the closing phenylalanine or tryptophan. D genes are given only for firm matches. Expanded clones get a size class; other rows say once, few or many, or leave the size out.

v_gene,d_gene,abundance,j_gene,CDR3nt,CDR3aa
TRBV27,.,many,TRBJ2-7,TGTGCCAGCAGTTTCATAGGGGGGCTAGTAGAGCAGTACTTC,CASSFIGGLVEQYF
TRBV12-3/TRBV12-4,.,many,TRBJ1-6,TGTGCCAGCAGGTGGGGGACGGCTTATAATTCACCCCTCCACTTT,CASRWGTAYNSPLHF
TRBV29-1,.,many,TRBJ2-7,TGCAGCGTTGAAGTCGGGGCCTACCTATACGAGCAGTACTTC,CSVEVGAYLYEQYF
TRBV20-1,TRBD1,once,TRBJ1-1,TGCAGTGCTAGAGATTTTACGGGACAGGGGAACACTGAAGCTTTCTTT,CSARDFTGQGNTEAFF
TRBV5-4,.,.,TRBJ2-1,TGTGCCAGCAGCCAGGGGGAGGGTACACCCTCCTACAATGAGCAGTTCTTC,CASSQGEGTPSYNEQFF
TRBV6-1,.,.,TRBJ2-1,TGTGCCAGCACCGTGTCGGACCAGTACAATGAGCAGTTCTTC,CASTVSDQYNEQFF
TRBV3-1,.,many,TRBJ1-5,TGTGCCAGCAGCCGAACGGGGGCCGTCAATCAGCCCCAGCATTTT,CASSRTGAVNQPQHF
TRBV3-1,TRBD2,many,TRBJ2-5,TGTGCCAGCAGCCCGGGGGGGCAAGAGACCCAGTACTTC,CASSPGGQETQYF
TRBV28,TRBD1,.,TRBJ1-4,TGTGCCAGCAGTGGGACCGGGACAGGGGGCGAAAAACTGTTTTTT,CASSGTGTGGEKLFF
TRBV20-1,.,many,TRBJ1-4,TGCAGTGCTACGTTTGGACAGCGGGATGAAAAACTGTTTTTT,CSATFGQRDEKLFF
TRBV11-2,.,.,TRBJ2-3,TGTGCCAGCAGCTTGAATAGGGGCTTCACAGATACGCAGTATTTT,CASSLNRGFTDTQYF
TRBV19,TRBD1,few,TRBJ1-5,TGTGCCAGTAGCCCTACAGGGGGCCATCAGCCCCAGCATTTT,CASSPTGGHQPQHF
TRBV7-9,.,.,TRBJ1-1,TGTGCCAGCAGTACGACAGACAACACTGAAGCTTTCTTT,CASSTTDNTEAFF
TRBV20-1,.,many,TRBJ1-2,TGCAGTGCTCTTTCAGGGGTGCACTATGGCTACACCTTC,CSALSGVHYGYTF
TRBV10-3,TRBD1,.,TRBJ1-2,TGTGCCATCAGTGAGCCCGGGACAGGGGGCGATGGCTACACCTTC,CAISEPGTGGDGYTF
TRBV5-8,.,many,TRBJ1-2,TGTGCCAGCAGCTTGGTGGGGGGCGGCTACACCTTC,CASSLVGGGYTF
TRBV6-5,.,many,TRBJ1-1,TGTGCCAGCAGTTACCTTACCGGGCCCCGGAACACTGAAGCTTTCTTT,CASSYLTGPRNTEAFF
TRBV19,.,.,TRBJ2-1,TGTGCCAGTAGTATTGGCGATAGATCCTACAATGAGCAGTTCTTC,CASSIGDRSYNEQFF
TRBV7-2,TRBD1,many,TRBJ2-7,TGTGCCAGCAGCCCCAGGACAGGGGGCCCAGACGAGCAGTACTTC,CASSPRTGGPDEQYF
TRBV2,.,many,TRBJ1-6,TGTGCCAGCAGTGATCTTCGTGGTAATTCACCCCTCCACTTT,CASSDLRGNSPLHF
TRBV2,.,many,TRBJ2-1,TGTGCCAGCAGTAAACAACAGGGGGGGCATGAGCAGTTCTTC,CASSKQQGGHEQFF
TRBV7-9,.,many,TRBJ2-3,TGTGCCAGCAGCCACGGCAAGGTTACTAGCACAGATACGCAGTATTTT,CASSHGKVTSTDTQYF
TRBV30,.,many,TRBJ1-5,TGTGCCTGGAGTCGGGGGGCTGAGGGCAATCAGCCCCAGCATTTT,CAWSRGAEGNQPQHF
TRBV6-1,TRBD1,.,TRBJ1-2,TGTGCCAGCAGAGGACAGGGAGGGAACTATGGCTACACCTTC,CASRGQGGNYGYTF
TRBV27,TRBD1,many,TRBJ1-2,TGTGCCAGCAGGACAGGGGACCCTATGCACCGACCGTATGGCTACACCTTC,CASRTGDPMHRPYGYTF
TRBV7-2,TRBD1,.,TRBJ2-7,TGTGCCAGCAGCCAAGACAGGGGAACCTACGAGCAGTACTTC,CASSQDRGTYEQYF
TRBV19,.,many,TRBJ1-4,TGTGCCAGTAGTACTGAACTGTTTTTT,CASSTELFF
TRBV7-9,.,many,TRBJ2-7,TGTGCCAGCAGACCTGGAAGCTCCTACGAGCAGTACTTC,CASRPGSSYEQYF
TRBV3-1,.,many,TRBJ1-1,TGTGCCAGCAGCCAAGGCAATGCGAACACTGAAGCTTTCTTT,CASSQGNANTEAFF
TRBV2,.,many,TRBJ2-1,TGTGCCAGCAGTGAGGGGAGGCAGTTCTTC,CASSEGRQFF
TRBV15,.,few,TRBJ1-2,TGTGCCACCAGCAGAGATAACAGCTACACCTTC,CATSRDNSYTF
TRBV12-3/TRBV12-4,.,many,TRBJ2-7,TGTGCCAGCAGTCCCACCTACTCTCGTTCGGTACTATTCGGAGACGAGCAGTACTTC,CASSPTYSRSVLFGDEQYF
TRBV6-2/TRBV6-3,.,many,TRBJ2-7,TGTGCCAGCAGCCGTGCGGGGACCAACTACGAGCAGTACTTC,CASSRAGTNYEQYF
TRBV7-9,TRBD2,.,TRBJ2-1,TGTGCCAGCAGCCCTAGCGGGAGGCAGAATGAGCAGTTCTTC,CASSPSGRQNEQFF
TRBV30,.,.,TRBJ1-2,TGTGCCTGGAGCCCTTGGGACGTTTCCAGCGGTGGCTACACCTTC,CAWSPWDVSSGGYTF
TRBV27,TRBD1,many,TRBJ2-2,TGTGCCAGCAGCTCAGATCGGACAGGGGGCGCAGGGGAGCTGTTTTTT,CASSSDRTGGAGELFF
TRBV11-2,.,.,TRBJ1-4,TGTGCCAGCAGCTTAGATGTGGTGGGGAGTGAAAAACTGTTTTTT,CASSLDVVGSEKLFF
TRBV5-8,TRBD1,.,TRBJ1-1,TGTGCCAGCAGCTCCACCCGGGACAGGGTGTATTTAGGCACTGAAGCTTTCTTT,CASSSTRDRVYLGTEAFF
TRBV7-9,TRBD1,many,TRBJ1-1,TGTGCCAGCAGCGAAGTACAGGGGGCAGCTTTCTTT,CASSEVQGAAFF
TRBV2,TRBD2,.,TRBJ2-1,TGTGCCAGCACCTCGGGACTAGAGGCGTACAATGAGCAGTTCTTC,CASTSGLEAYNEQFF
TRBV24-1,TRBD2,.,TRBJ2-1,TGTGCCACCAGTGACGGACTAGCGGGAGAGGATGAGCAGTTCTTC,CATSDGLAGEDEQFF
TRBV6-1,.,.,TRBJ2-2,TGTGCCAGCCGATCAGGCCAGGGTACCGGGGAGCTGTTTTTT,CASRSGQGTGELFF
TRBV3-1,.,many,TRBJ1-1,TGTGCCAGCAGCCATATCGCAGTGAACACTGAAGCTTTCTTT,CASSHIAVNTEAFF
TRBV18,.,.,TRBJ2-5,TGTGCCAGCTCACCACAGAAACTGCTGTCTGAGACCCAGTACTTC,CASSPQKLLSETQYF